The source of this TCR beta chain is a study of blood T cell repertoires in COVID-19. Study background: Acute and convalescent COVID-19 specimens originated in the United States, Italy and Spain. Sample material is recorded as cDNA or gDNA derived from T cells, B-cell-depleted T cells, or PBMCs.

During active infection, Seattle patients enrolled and were then monitored through disease. How the authors handled the data: Reference gene primer amplification in the assay estimated nucleated cell counts. TCRdb's table, derived via immunoSEQ multiplex PCR, lists solely in-frame clones and lacks some. For V, J and clone size, that table is used; D and trimming come from the DNA. The repertoire consists of roughly 500,000 clones, with 85% to 90% occurring once and the leading ten covering about 0.91%. The TCR sequence derives from a man between 18 and 35 years old with COVID-19, enrolled during active disease. The sample taken for sequencing was peripheral blood.

In DNA, the CDR3 is TGTGCCAGCAGTGAAGAGGGAGGGACCATATATTTT. Encoded protein: CASSEEGGTIYF. The gene calls are TRBV6-1 and TRBJ1-3; unclear D gene. Germline CDR1 and CDR2: MNHNS and SASEGT. The V end was cut by 1 base, the J end by 10 bases, with 8 bases between. This CDR3 comprises 12 residues.